The entry below gives a single TCR beta chain sequence along with its context. What it binds is unknown. The data are from a study of T cell responses to AZD1222 COVID-19 vaccine. General study results and limits: Scientists sampled the repertoires only once the peak T cell response had passed. Increased Spike-specific TCR breadth and depth were observed after two AZD1222 doses. Reportedly, close to half of spike-specific TCRs are directed against unmutated variant regions.

Both about-4-week and about-12-week second-dose recipients were combined. Clones were read by immunoSEQ multiplex PCR, and TCRdb kept only the in-frame ones, dropping some. The table has 150,000 to 250,000 clones, under 95% seen once. This CDR3 spans 13 amino acids. Trimming shortened V by 2 bases and J by 6 bases, and 5 bases separated the two germline ends. From germline, CDR1 is SGHDN and CDR2 FVKESK. This sequence joins TRBV14 and TRBJ1-6; D is undetermined. The source was peripheral blood, collected 28 days after the second AZD1222 dose. This sequence was found in an adult who received the AZD1222 COVID-19 vaccine. The CDR3 sequence is CASSQFPNSPLHF. The DNA of the CDR3 is TGTGCCAGCAGCCAATTCCCTAATTCACCCCTCCACTTT.